This T cell receptor beta chain was obtained from a study of blood T cells in healthy people across ages. Study-wide findings and caveats: Per million T cells, TCR beta diversity dropped roughly linearly as age increased. The study regarded diversity estimates from one million T cells as underestimates.

This clonotype has a handful of counts. Its specificity is not known. V was trimmed by 4 bases and J by 3 bases, leaving 13 bases between them. Germline V lookup: CDR1 SGHRS, CDR2 YFSETQ. The CDR3 sequence is 14 residues long. Combining a sample-barcoded 5' primer with a J-beta primer mix, a second PCR ran for 7 to 11 cycles. MiXCR, applied by TCRdb to the 5' RACE reads, yields one record per CDR3 protein. The sample consists of some 1,500,000 distinct CDR3 sequences, approximately 42% of them appearing once. The chain employs TRBV5-1 and TRBJ1-2, with unresolved D. This receptor was obtained from a woman between 18 and 30 years old in good health. The sample was blood. This CDR3 reads CASSLGLGDYGYTF. Written as DNA, the CDR3 is TGCGCCAGCAGCCTCGGGTTGGGAGACTATGGCTACACCTTC.